This entry lists 12 T cell receptor beta chains sequenced from one sample in a study of OX40 agonist ivuxolimab in advanced cancers. Profiling relied on immunoSEQ multiplex PCR, and the TCRdb table lists in-frame clones only, not all of them. The data hold 60,000 to 80,000 clones, with approximately 86% observed a single time. The specimen comprised CD4+ or CD8+ T cells sorted from blood, sampled in a trial of the OX40 agonist ivuxolimab. These receptor sequences come from an adult with an advanced solid tumor such as melanoma, head and neck, liver or kidney cancer.

The chain employs TRBV7-9 and TRBJ2-1; no reliable D call. Germline V gives CDR1 SEHNR, CDR2 FQNEAQ (reference sequence). V was cut by 2 bases and J by 3 bases, with 11 bases left in between. The CDR3 consists of 15 residues. The CDR3 protein is CASSLSTEYYNEQFF. CDR3 in DNA: TGTGCCAGCAGCTTATCAACAGAATACTACAATGAGCAGTTCTTC.

The chain has TRBV19 and TRBJ2-1, with TRBD2 identical over 8 bases. Germline V gene data show CDR1 as LNHDA and CDR2 as SQIVND (reference sequence). V dropped 3 bases and J dropped 7; count of bases not matched to a gene: 11. This CDR3 comprises 16 residues. CDR3 nucleotide sequence: TGTGCCAGTAGTATCTTCGGGAGGGCCGGAGCGAATGAGCAGTTCTTC. Its translation is CASSIFGRAGANEQFF.

The chain recombines TRBV5-6 with TRBJ2-2; the D gene is possibly TRBD2 (5 bases). V lost 2 bases and J 1 base, leaving 12 bases between the germline ends. Germline V lookup: CDR1 SGHDT, CDR2 YYEEEE. CDR3 size: 16 residues. DNA for the CDR3: TGTGCCAGCAGCTTTGAGGGTAGAAGGAACACCGGGGAGCTGTTTTTT. Translating gives CASSFEGRRNTGELFF.

This clone appeared a few times. The junction shows a germline mismatch at one end, possibly a read error. This chain joins TRBV6-6 and TRBJ1-2; D may be TRBD1 (6 bases). CDR3 length: 13 residues. Germline V gene sequence: CDR1 MNHNY, CDR2 SVGAGI (reference sequence). In nucleotides, the CDR3 is TGTGCCATCAGTGACGGGGGCTGGTATGGCTACACCTTC. Translating it yields CAISDGGWYGYTF.

The chain employs TRBV7-8 and TRBJ2-3; 7 positions match TRBD2. This CDR3 has 16 residues. The J segment lost 3 bases and the V segment lost 5 bases, leaving 11 bases of the junction unmatched. Per the germline V gene, CDR1 is SGHVS and CDR2 is FQNEAQ. The CDR3 region is CASSPYRVGGTDTQYF. CDR3 nucleotide sequence: TGTGCCAGCAGCCCTTATAGGGTCGGGGGGACAGATACGCAGTATTTT. Full variable domain (outside the CDR3, taken from reference TRBV7-8 and TRBJ2-3): GAGVSQSPRYKVAKRGQDVALRCDPISGHVSLFWYQQALGQGPEFLTYFQNEAQLDKSGLPSDRFFAERPEGSVSTLKIQRTQQEDSAVYLCASSPYRVGGTDTQYFGPGTRLTVL.

This chain links TRBV6-1 with TRBJ1-1; D unclear. V lost 6 bases and J lost 1, with 6 bases in between. The CDR3 sequence is 12 residues long. Germline CDR1 reads MNHNS; CDR2 reads SASEGT. The CDR3: CASRYRNTEAFF. CDR3 nucleotides: TGTGCCAGCAGGTATAGGAACACTGAAGCTTTCTTT.

The chain is built from TRBV5-4 and TRBJ2-1, with D perhaps assigned TRBD1 or TRBD2 (5 bases each). Germline V lookup: CDR1 SGHNT, CDR2 YYREEE (reference sequence). The V end lost 0 bases, the J end lost 4 bases, and 17 bases lay between the germline ends. This CDR3 region has 17 residues. The CDR3 region is CASSLGWSEGSYNEQFF. For the CDR3, the DNA is TGTGCCAGCAGCTTGGGTTGGTCCGAGGGGAGTTACAATGAGCAGTTCTTC.

This chain joins TRBV6-5 and TRBJ2-1, with D perhaps TRBD1 (6 bases). CDR3 length equals 14 residues. The germline V and J ends were trimmed by 6 bases and 9 bases, with 18 bases remaining between them. Germline values: CDR1 MNHEY, CDR2 SVGAGI. The CDR3 spells CASSDRPSLSEQFF. CDR3 DNA sequence: TGTGCCAGCAGCGACAGGCCGTCTCTTAGTGAGCAGTTCTTC.

This rearrangement joins TRBV2 to TRBJ1-4; tentatively, D is TRBD1 (6 bases). CDR1 is SNHLY and CDR2 is FYNNEI in the germline V gene. V was clipped by 2 bases and J by 8 bases, with 15 bases between them. CDR3 length equals 15 residues. CDR3 nucleotide sequence: TGTGCCAGCAGTGAACCCCGTGTAGGGGGAGAAAAACTGTTTTTT. Protein sequence: CASSEPRVGGEKLFF. Full variable domain (remainder filled in from reference TRBV2 and TRBJ1-4): EPEVTQTPSHQVTQMGQEVILRCVPISNHLYFYWYRQILGQKVEFLVSFYNNEISEKSEIFDDQFSVERPDGSNFTLKIRSTKLEDSAMYFCASSEPRVGGEKLFFGSGTQLSVL.

The V call is TRBV5-6, the J call TRBJ2-7, with TRBD2 matching 9 bases. CDR1 and CDR2 from the germline V gene are SGHDT and YYEEEE. This CDR3 is built from 16 residues. The trim removed 4 bases at V and 2 bases at J, leaving 10 bases unmatched. As DNA, the CDR3 is TGTGCCAGCAGCAAAGGGAGGCTAGCGGGAACCTACGAGCAGTACTTC. Translated, it gives CASSKGRLAGTYEQYF.

The chain carries TRBV2 and TRBJ1-1; D is unresolved. Germline values: CDR1 SNHLY, CDR2 FYNNEI. This CDR3 has 13 amino acids. With 3 bases removed from V and 1 base from J, the gap between germline ends came to 6 bases. The CDR3 sequence: CASSDSRNTEAFF. CDR3 DNA sequence: TGTGCCAGCAGTGATTCCAGGAACACTGAAGCTTTCTTT.

The chain is built from TRBV7-2 and TRBJ2-2, with D possibly TRBD2 on 5 matching bases. Trimming shortened V by 5 bases and J by 0 bases, and 10 bases separated the two germline ends. This CDR3 is 15 amino acids long. Looked up from germline, CDR1 is SGHTA and CDR2 is FQGNSA. The CDR3: CASSRRAANTGELFF. Written as DNA, the CDR3 is TGTGCCAGCAGCCGGCGGGCAGCGAACACCGGGGAGCTGTTTTTT.